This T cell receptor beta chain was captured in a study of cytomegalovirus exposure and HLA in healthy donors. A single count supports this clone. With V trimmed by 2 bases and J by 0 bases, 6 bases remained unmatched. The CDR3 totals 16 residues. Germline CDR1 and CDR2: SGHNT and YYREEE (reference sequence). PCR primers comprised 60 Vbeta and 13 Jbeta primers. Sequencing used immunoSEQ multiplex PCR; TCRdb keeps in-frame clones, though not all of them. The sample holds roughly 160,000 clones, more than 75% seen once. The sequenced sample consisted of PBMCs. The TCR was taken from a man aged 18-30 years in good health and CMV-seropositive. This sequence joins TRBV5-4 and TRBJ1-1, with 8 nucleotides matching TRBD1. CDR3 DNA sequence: TGTGCCAGCAGCTTTGTCACAGGGGGTTTGAACACTGAAGCTTTCTTT. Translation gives CASSFVTGGLNTEAFF.